Below, one T cell receptor (beta chain) is given with its context. This entry comes from a study of identical twins. The CDR3 contains 12 residues. Trimming removed 8 bases from V and 1 base from J; junction bases left unmatched: 1. CDR1 SSHAT and CDR2 FNYEAQ come from the germline V gene (reference sequence). TCRdb used MiXCR to reprocess the 5' RACE reads, holding one entry per CDR3 protein. The data contain roughly 720,000 distinct CDR3 sequences, 18% of them seen just once; the ten biggest clones take up approximately 14%. The sample was also reused in another study, on T cells expressing NK-cell markers.

The gene calls are TRBV7-7 and TRBJ2-5, with 7 nucleotides matching TRBD2. The specimen sequenced was PBMCs. The clonotype originates from a woman younger than 30 in good health. The CDR3, as DNA: TGTGCCAGCGGGGGGGTCCAAGAGACCCAGTACTTC. As protein: CASGGVQETQYF.